Each of the 2 T cell receptor beta chains below was sequenced from the same sample in a study of blood T cell repertoires in COVID-19. TCRdb keeps only in-frame clones here, not all; method: immunoSEQ multiplex PCR. The repertoire holds about 210,000 clones, with 90% to 95% as singletons. Sequenced material: peripheral blood. Source of these receptors: a man aged 25-45 years with acute or convalescent COVID-19.

The chain couples TRBV4-1 to TRBJ2-1; the D gene is possibly TRBD2 (6 bases). The length of the CDR3 is 13 residues. From germline, CDR1 is MGHRA and CDR2 YSYEKL. Trimming cost V 2 bases and J 9 bases, with 11 bases left between them. CDR3 sequence reads: CASSQLGLGEQFF. The CDR3 nucleotides read TGCGCCAGCAGCCAACTGGGACTGGGTGAGCAGTTCTTC.

The chain uses TRBV13 and TRBJ2-1; 11 nucleotides match TRBD2. Germline V gene data show CDR1 as PRHDT and CDR2 as FYEKMQ (reference sequence). The V segment lost 4 bases and the J segment 4 bases; nucleotides outside the gene matches: 6. The CDR3 runs 16 residues. CDR3 region: CASSYLAGGRYNEQFF. CDR3 bases: TGTGCCAGCAGCTACCTAGCGGGGGGCAGGTACAATGAGCAGTTCTTC. Full variable domain (outside the CDR3, taken from reference TRBV13 and TRBJ2-1): AAGVIQSPRHLIKEKRETATLKCYPIPRHDTVYWYQQGPGQDPQFLISFYEKMQSDKGSIPDRFSAQQFSDYHSELNMSSLELGDSALYFCASSYLAGGRYNEQFFGPGTRLTVL.